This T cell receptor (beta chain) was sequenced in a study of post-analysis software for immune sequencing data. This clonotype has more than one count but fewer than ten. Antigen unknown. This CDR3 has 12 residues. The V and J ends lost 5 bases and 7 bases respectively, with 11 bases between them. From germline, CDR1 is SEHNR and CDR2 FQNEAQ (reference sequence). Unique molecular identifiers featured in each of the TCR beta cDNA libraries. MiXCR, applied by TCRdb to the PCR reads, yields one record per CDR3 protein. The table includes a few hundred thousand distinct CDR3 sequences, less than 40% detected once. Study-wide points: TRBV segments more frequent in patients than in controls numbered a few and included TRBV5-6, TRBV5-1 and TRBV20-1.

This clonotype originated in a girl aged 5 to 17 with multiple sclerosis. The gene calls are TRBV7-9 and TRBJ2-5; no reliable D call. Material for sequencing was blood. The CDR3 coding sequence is TGTGCCAGCAGCGTCCCCCCAGGGACCCAGTACTTC. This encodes CASSVPPGTQYF.